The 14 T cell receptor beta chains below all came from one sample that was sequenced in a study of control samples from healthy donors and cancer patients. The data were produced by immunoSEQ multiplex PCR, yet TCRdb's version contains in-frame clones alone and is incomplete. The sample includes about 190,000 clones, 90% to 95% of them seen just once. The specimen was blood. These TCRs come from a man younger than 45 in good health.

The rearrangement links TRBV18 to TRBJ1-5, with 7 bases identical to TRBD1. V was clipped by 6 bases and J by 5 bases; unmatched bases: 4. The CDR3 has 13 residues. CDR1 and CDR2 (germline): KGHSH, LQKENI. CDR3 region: CASSSGTDQPQHF. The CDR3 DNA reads TGTGCCAGCTCCTCCGGGACAGATCAGCCCCAGCATTTT.

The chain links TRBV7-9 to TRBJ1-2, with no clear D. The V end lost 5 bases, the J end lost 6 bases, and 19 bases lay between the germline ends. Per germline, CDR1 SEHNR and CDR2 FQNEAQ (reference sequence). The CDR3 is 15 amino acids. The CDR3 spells CASSGASYTRDGYTF. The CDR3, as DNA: TGTGCCAGCAGCGGCGCCTCTTACACAAGAGATGGCTACACCTTC.

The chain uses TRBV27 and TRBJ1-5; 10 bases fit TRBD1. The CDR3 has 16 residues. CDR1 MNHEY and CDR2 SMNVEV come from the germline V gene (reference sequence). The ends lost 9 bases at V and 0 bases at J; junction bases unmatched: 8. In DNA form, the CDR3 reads TGTGCCAGTCGCCCCGGGACAGGGGATAGCAATCAGCCCCAGCATTTT. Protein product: CASRPGTGDSNQPQHF.

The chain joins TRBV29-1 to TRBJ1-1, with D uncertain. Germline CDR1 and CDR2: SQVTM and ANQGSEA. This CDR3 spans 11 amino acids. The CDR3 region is CSTGRNTEAFF. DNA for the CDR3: TGCAGTACCGGGAGGAACACTGAAGCTTTCTTT.

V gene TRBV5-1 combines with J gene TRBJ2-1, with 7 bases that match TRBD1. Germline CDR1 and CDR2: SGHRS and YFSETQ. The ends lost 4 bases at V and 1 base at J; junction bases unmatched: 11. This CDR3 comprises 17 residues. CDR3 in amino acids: CASSTSGTALSYNEQFF. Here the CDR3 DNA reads TGCGCCAGCAGCACTTCCGGGACAGCTCTTTCCTACAATGAGCAGTTCTTC.

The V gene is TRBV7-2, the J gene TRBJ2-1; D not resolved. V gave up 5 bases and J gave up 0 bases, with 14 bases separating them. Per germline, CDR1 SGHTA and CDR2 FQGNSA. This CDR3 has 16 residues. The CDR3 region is CASSVFPFGSYNEQFF. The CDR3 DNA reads TGTGCCAGCAGCGTCTTTCCGTTCGGCTCCTACAATGAGCAGTTCTTC.

CDR3: CATGGAGSNEQFF. The DNA for the CDR3 is TGTGCCACGGGGGGGGCGGGATCCAATGAGCAGTTCTTC. The chain couples TRBV24-1 to TRBJ2-1; tentatively, D is TRBD2 (7 bases). Germline lookup yields CDR1 KGHDR and CDR2 SFDVKD. The V gene lost 10 bases and the J gene lost 6 bases, with 15 bases spanning the gap. The CDR3 length is 13 residues.

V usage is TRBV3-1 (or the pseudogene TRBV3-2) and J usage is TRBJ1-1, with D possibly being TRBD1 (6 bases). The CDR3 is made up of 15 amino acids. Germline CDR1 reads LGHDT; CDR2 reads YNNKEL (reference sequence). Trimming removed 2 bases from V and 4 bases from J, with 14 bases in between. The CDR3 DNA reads TGTGCCAGCAGCCAACGCCTCACAGGGTTCACTGAAGCTTTCTTT. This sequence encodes CASSQRLTGFTEAFF.

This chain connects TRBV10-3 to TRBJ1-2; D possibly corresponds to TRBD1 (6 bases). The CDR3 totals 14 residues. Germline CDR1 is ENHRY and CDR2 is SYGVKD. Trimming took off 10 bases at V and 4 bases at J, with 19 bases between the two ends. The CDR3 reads CATSKGGDSYGYTF. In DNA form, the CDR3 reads TGTGCCACTTCTAAGGGGGGTGATAGCTATGGCTACACCTTC.

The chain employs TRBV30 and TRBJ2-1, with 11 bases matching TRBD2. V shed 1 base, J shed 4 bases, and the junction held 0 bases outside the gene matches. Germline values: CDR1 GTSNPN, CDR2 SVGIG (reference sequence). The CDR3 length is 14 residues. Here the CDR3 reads CAWSGLAGYNEQFF. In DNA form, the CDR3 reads TGTGCCTGGAGTGGACTAGCGGGATACAATGAGCAGTTCTTC.

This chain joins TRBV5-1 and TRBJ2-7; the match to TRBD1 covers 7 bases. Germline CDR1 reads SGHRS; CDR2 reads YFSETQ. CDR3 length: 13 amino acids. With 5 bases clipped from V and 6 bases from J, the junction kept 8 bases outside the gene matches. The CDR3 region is CASSPDRAPEQYF. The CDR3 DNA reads TGCGCCAGCAGTCCCGACAGGGCCCCCGAGCAGTACTTC.

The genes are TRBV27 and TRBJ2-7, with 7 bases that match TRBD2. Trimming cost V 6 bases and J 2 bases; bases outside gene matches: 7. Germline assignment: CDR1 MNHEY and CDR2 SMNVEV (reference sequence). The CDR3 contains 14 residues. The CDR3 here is CASSIGRVAYEQYF. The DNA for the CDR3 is TGTGCCAGCAGCATTGGGAGGGTGGCCTACGAGCAGTACTTC.

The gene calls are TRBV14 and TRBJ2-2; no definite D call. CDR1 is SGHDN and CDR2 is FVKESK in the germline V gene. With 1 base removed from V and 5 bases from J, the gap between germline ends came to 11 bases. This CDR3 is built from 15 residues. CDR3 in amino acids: CASSQGLAPTGELFF. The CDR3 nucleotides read TGTGCCAGCAGCCAAGGGTTGGCACCGACCGGGGAGCTGTTTTTT.

The CDR3 reads CASSRDRGVSSYEQYF. Written as DNA, the CDR3 is TGTGCCAGCAGTAGAGATCGGGGCGTAAGCTCCTACGAGCAGTACTTC. The chain employs TRBV2 and TRBJ2-7; tentatively, D is TRBD1 or TRBD2 (5 bases each). V was pared by 5 bases and J by 0 bases, with 17 bases between. CDR3 length: 16 residues. Per germline, CDR1 SNHLY and CDR2 FYNNEI.